Below are 4 T cell receptor beta chains sequenced from a single sample in a study of PD-L1 blockade in urothelial cancer. Assay used: immunoSEQ multiplex PCR; TCRdb lists only in-frame clones, some missing. Found here are tens of thousands of clones, roughly 80% of them singletons; the top ten hold around a tenth. The sequencing here drew on PBMCs, taken around atezolizumab (anti-PD-L1) treatment. These receptors all come from a man between 65 and 79 years old with urothelial cancer.

About this clone: Other DNA sequences in the same sample also yield this CDR3. CDR3 coding DNA: TGCGCCAGCAGCTTAGGCGGACTCTCCTACAATGAGCAGTTCTTC. The encoded protein is CASSLGGLSYNEQFF. The chain has TRBV5-1 and TRBJ2-1, with TRBD2 as a possible D gene (5 bases). Trimming took 2 bases from V and 0 from J, leaving 9 bases between them. This CDR3 region has 15 residues. The V gene's germline CDR1 is SGHRS and CDR2 YFSETQ. Together with reference TRBV5-1 and TRBJ2-1, the CDR3 gives the full variable domain: KAGVTQTPRYLIKTRGQQVTLSCSPISGHRSVSWYQQTPGQGLQFLFEYFSETQRNKGNFPGRFSGRQFSNSRSEMNVSTLELGDSALYLCASSLGGLSYNEQFFGPGTRLTVL.

This sequence joins TRBV14 and TRBJ1-2; no reliable D call. V was pared by 1 base and J by 3 bases, with 9 bases between. Germline V gene sequence: CDR1 SGHDN, CDR2 FVKESK. CDR3 length: 14 amino acids. The CDR3 DNA follows: TGTGCCAGCAGCCAAGTGGGCCAGTACTATGGCTACACCTTC. This translates into CASSQVGQYYGYTF.

This sequence joins TRBV5-8 and TRBJ1-1, with D tentatively TRBD1 (6 bases). V gave up 0 bases and J gave up 0 bases, with 12 bases separating them. The CDR3 covers 16 residues. CDR1 SGHTS and CDR2 YDEGEE come from the germline V gene. In DNA form, the CDR3 reads TGTGCCAGCAGCTTGGGGCAGGGGACAATGAACACTGAAGCTTTCTTT. This encodes CASSLGQGTMNTEAFF.

The rearrangement uses TRBV18 and TRBJ2-5; tentatively, D is TRBD1 (5 bases). Trimming left V 4 bases short and J 4 bases short, with 13 bases between. The length of the CDR3 is 14 residues. Germline V CDR1 and CDR2: KGHSH, LQKENI. CDR3 sequence: CASSHSRQTETQYF. In DNA, the CDR3 is TGTGCCAGCTCACACTCGAGACAGACAGAGACCCAGTACTTC.